Listed below are T cell receptor beta chains from one sample, sequenced in a study of T cells after yellow fever vaccination. MiXCR, run by TCRdb on the 5' RACE reads, gives a single entry per CDR3 protein. The data contain 610,000 or so distinct CDR3 sequences, around an eighth of them singletons. The material sequenced was PBMCs, taken on the day of the yellow fever booster vaccination. The receptors originated from a man younger than 40 who received the YFV17D yellow fever vaccine. The CDR3 runs from the conserved cysteine through the conserved F or W. Each record gives: clone size, V gene, J gene, D gene, CDR3 DNA, CDR3 protein. A D gene is named only where the DNA matches it firmly. Clone size appears in some rows only: once, few, many, or a class for an expanded clone.

clone size: .; V gene: TRBV25-1; J gene: TRBJ2-7; D gene: .; CDR3 DNA: TGTGCCAGCGGGCAGCTGCCGTACGAGCAGTACTTC; CDR3 protein: CASGQLPYEQYF
clone size: once; V gene: TRBV18; J gene: TRBJ2-7; D gene: TRBD2; CDR3 DNA: TGTGCCAGCTCACCACCGAGCTGGCGGGAGGGCTCTTACGAGCAGTACTTC; CDR3 protein: CASSPPSWREGSYEQYF
clone size: .; V gene: TRBV19; J gene: TRBJ2-5; D gene: .; CDR3 DNA: TGTGCCAGTACGACCCCTGGGAGTAAGGAGACCCAGTACTTC; CDR3 protein: CASTTPGSKETQYF
clone size: few; V gene: TRBV5-1; J gene: TRBJ2-1; D gene: .; CDR3 DNA: TGCGCCAGCAGCCACGGAGGGGGGCAAACTTACAATGAGCAGTTCTTC; CDR3 protein: CASSHGGGQTYNEQFF
clone size: .; V gene: TRBV20-1; J gene: TRBJ2-2; D gene: .; CDR3 DNA: TGCAGTGCTAGCCCAGACCCCCCGCCTACCGGGGAGCTGTTTTTT; CDR3 protein: CSASPDPPPTGELFF
clone size: few; V gene: TRBV19; J gene: TRBJ2-1; D gene: .; CDR3 DNA: TGTGCCAGTAGTATAGCCGACGGTAACTACAATGAGCAGTTCTTC; CDR3 protein: CASSIADGNYNEQFF
clone size: few; V gene: TRBV7-9; J gene: TRBJ2-1; D gene: TRBD2; CDR3 DNA: TGTGCCAGCAGCTTAAAAGGCGGGAGCGACTACAATGAGCAGTTCTTC; CDR3 protein: CASSLKGGSDYNEQFF
clone size: many; V gene: TRBV6-6; J gene: TRBJ2-3; D gene: TRBD1; CDR3 DNA: TGTGCGACAGGGGGCTTGGGAGATACGCAGTATTTT; CDR3 protein: CATGGLGDTQYF
clone size: many; V gene: TRBV7-2; J gene: TRBJ2-3; D gene: TRBD2; CDR3 DNA: TGTGCCAGCAGCTTTCTAGCGGGGGGTTCGGATACGCAGTATTTT; CDR3 protein: CASSFLAGGSDTQYF
clone size: few; V gene: TRBV29-1; J gene: TRBJ2-2; D gene: .; CDR3 DNA: TGCAGCGTTAGGTCGGGGTCGGACACCGGGGAGCTGTTTTTT; CDR3 protein: CSVRSGSDTGELFF
clone size: many; V gene: TRBV7-2; J gene: TRBJ2-3; D gene: TRBD2; CDR3 DNA: TGTGCCAGCAGCTTGGGTGGGGGAGGGCCGACAGATACGCAGTATTTT; CDR3 protein: CASSLGGGGPTDTQYF
clone size: many; V gene: TRBV12-3/TRBV12-4; J gene: TRBJ2-1; D gene: TRBD2; CDR3 DNA: TGTGCCAGCAGTTTGTCGCGGGGGATTTACAATGAGCAGTTCTTC; CDR3 protein: CASSLSRGIYNEQFF
clone size: .; V gene: TRBV20-1; J gene: TRBJ2-2; D gene: .; CDR3 DNA: TGCAGTGCTAGACCCGTAAACAGGGAAAACACCGGGGAGCTGTTTTTT; CDR3 protein: CSARPVNRENTGELFF
clone size: few; V gene: TRBV4-3; J gene: TRBJ2-3; D gene: TRBD1; CDR3 DNA: TGCGCCAGCAGCCCCCCCTCGGGACAGGGGACAGATACGCAGTATTTT; CDR3 protein: CASSPPSGQGTDTQYF
clone size: once; V gene: TRBV7-2; J gene: TRBJ2-7; D gene: .; CDR3 DNA: TGTGCCAGCAGTTTTGAATCAATCCGACCACACGGGCCGTACTTC; CDR3 protein: CASSFESIRPHGPYF
clone size: few; V gene: TRBV7-2; J gene: TRBJ1-1; D gene: .; CDR3 DNA: TGTGCCAGCAGCTCTTCGATTGGGGGGTTGGTGAACACTGAAGCTTTCTTT; CDR3 protein: CASSSSIGGLVNTEAFF
clone size: .; V gene: TRBV7-2; J gene: TRBJ1-4; D gene: .; CDR3 DNA: TGTGCCAGCAGCCTTACTACAGAACCTAATGAAAAACTGTTTTTT; CDR3 protein: CASSLTTEPNEKLFF
clone size: many; V gene: TRBV12-3/TRBV12-4; J gene: TRBJ2-2; D gene: .; CDR3 DNA: TGTGCCAGCTTGACTGTCACCGGGGAGCTGTTTTTT; CDR3 protein: CASLTVTGELFF